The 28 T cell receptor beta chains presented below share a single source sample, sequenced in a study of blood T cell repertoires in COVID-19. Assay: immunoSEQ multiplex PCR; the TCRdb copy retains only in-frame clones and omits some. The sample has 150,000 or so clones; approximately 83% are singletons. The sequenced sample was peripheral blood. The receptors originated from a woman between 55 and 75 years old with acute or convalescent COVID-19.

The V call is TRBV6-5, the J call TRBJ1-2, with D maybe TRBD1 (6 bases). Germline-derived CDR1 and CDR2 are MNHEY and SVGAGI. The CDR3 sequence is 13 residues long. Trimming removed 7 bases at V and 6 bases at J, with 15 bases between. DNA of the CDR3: TGTGCCAGCATCGTCGGGACAACCCATGGCTACACCTTC. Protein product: CASIVGTTHGYTF.

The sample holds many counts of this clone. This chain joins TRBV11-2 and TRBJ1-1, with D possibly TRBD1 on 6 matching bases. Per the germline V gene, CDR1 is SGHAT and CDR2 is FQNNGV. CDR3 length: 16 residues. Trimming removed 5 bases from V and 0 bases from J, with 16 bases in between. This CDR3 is CASSLRQDRMNTEAFF. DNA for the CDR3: TGTGCCAGCAGCCTCAGACAGGACCGTATGAACACTGAAGCTTTCTTT.

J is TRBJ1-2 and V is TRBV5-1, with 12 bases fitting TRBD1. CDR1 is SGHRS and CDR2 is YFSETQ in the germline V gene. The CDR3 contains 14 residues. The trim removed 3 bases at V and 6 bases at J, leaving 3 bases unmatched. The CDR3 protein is CASSSGQGADGYTF. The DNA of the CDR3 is TGCGCCAGCAGCTCGGGACAGGGGGCGGATGGCTACACCTTC.

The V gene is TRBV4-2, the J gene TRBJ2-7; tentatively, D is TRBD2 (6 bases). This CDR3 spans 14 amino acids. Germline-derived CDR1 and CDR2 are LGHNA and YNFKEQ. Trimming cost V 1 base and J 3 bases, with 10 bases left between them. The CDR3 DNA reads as TGTGCCAGCAGCCAAGGGGGGACTTACTACGAGCAGTACTTC. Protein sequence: CASSQGGTYYEQYF.

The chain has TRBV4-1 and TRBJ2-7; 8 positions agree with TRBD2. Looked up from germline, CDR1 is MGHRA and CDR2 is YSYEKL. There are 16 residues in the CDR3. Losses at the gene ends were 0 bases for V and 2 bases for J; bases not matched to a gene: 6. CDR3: CASSQDSGGAAYEQYF. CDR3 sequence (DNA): TGCGCCAGCAGCCAAGATTCGGGGGGGGCCGCCTACGAGCAGTACTTC.

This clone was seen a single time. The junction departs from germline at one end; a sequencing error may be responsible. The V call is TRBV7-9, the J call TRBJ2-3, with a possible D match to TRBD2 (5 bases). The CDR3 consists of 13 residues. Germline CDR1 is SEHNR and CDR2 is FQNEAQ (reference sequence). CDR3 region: CASSLAGADTQYF. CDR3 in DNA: TGTGCCAGCAGCCTAGCCGGGGCAGATACGCAGTATTTT.

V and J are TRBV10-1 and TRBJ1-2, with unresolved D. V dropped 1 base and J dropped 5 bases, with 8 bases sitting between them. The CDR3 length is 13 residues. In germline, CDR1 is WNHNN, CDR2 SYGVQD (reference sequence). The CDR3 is CASSEFQAYGYTF. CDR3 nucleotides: TGCGCCAGCAGTGAGTTCCAGGCATATGGCTACACCTTC.

CDR3 sequence reads: CASTVLGGGLGEKLFF. For the CDR3, the DNA is TGTGCCAGCACCGTCCTCGGCGGGGGGCTCGGGGAAAAACTGTTTTTT. The chain links TRBV5-6 to TRBJ1-4, with a weak D call TRBD1 (6 bases). In germline, CDR1 is SGHDT, CDR2 YYEEEE. V was trimmed by 6 bases and J by 8 bases, leaving 23 bases between them. CDR3 size: 16 residues.

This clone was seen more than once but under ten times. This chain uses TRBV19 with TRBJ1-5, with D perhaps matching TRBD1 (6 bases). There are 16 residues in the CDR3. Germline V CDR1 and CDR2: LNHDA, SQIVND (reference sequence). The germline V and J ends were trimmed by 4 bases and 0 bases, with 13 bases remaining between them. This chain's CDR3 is CASSTDSSLSNQPQHF. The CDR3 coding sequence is TGTGCCAGTAGTACGGACAGTAGCCTTAGCAATCAGCCCCAGCATTTT.

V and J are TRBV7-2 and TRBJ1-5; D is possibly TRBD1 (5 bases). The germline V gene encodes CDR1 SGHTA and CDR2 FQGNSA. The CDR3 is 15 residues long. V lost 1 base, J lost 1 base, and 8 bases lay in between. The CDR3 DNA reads TGTGCCAGCAGCTTAGGGGGGGTCAGCAATCAGCCCCAGCATTTT. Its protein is CASSLGGVSNQPQHF. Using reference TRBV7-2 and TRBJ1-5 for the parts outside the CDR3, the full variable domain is GAGVSQSPSNKVTEKGKDVELRCDPISGHTALYWYRQSLGQGLEFLIYFQGNSAPDKSGLPSDRFSAERTGGSVSTLTIQRTQQEDSAVYLCASSLGGVSNQPQHFGDGTRLSIL.

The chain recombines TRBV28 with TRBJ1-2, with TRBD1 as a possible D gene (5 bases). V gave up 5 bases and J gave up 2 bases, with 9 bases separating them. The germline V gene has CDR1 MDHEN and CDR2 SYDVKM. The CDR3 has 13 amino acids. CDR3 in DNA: TGTGCCAGCAGTCCTGACAGAAACTATGGCTACACCTTC. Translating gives CASSPDRNYGYTF.

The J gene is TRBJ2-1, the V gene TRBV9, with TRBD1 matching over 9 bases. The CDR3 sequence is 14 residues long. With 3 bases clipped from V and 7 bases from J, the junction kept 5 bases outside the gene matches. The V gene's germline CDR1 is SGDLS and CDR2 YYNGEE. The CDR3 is CASSARTGVNEQFF. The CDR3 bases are TGTGCCAGCAGCGCACGGACAGGGGTGAATGAGCAGTTCTTC.

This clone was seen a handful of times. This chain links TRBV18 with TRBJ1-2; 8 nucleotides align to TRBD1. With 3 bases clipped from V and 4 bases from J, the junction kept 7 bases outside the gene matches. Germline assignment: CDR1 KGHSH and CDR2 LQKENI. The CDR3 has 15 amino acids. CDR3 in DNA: TGTGCCAGCTCACCCGGGTCAGGGGGCGGCTATGGCTACACCTTC. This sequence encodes CASSPGSGGGYGYTF.

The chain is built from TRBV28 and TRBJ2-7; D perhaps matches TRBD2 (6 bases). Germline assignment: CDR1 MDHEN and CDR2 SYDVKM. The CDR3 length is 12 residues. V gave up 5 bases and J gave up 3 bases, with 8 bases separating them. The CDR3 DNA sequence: TGTGCCAGCAGTGGGACTCACTACGAGCAGTACGTC. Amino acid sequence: CASSGTHYEQYV.

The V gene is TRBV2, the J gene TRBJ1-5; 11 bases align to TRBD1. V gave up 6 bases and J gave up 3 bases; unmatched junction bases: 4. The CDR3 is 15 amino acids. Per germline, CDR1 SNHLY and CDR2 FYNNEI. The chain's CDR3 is CASRGDRGFNQPQHF. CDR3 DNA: TGTGCCAGCAGGGGGGACAGGGGGTTCAATCAGCCCCAGCATTTT. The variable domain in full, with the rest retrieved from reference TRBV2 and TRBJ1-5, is EPEVTQTPSHQVTQMGQEVILRCVPISNHLYFYWYRQILGQKVEFLVSFYNNEISEKSEIFDDQFSVERPDGSNFTLKIRSTKLEDSAMYFCASRGDRGFNQPQHFGDGTRLSIL.

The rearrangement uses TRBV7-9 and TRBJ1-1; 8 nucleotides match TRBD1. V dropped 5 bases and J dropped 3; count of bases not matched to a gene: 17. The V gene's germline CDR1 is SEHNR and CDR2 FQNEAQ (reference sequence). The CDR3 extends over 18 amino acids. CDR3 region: CASSPTDRGARWHTEAFF. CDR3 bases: TGTGCCAGCAGCCCAACAGACAGGGGAGCTAGGTGGCACACTGAAGCTTTCTTT.

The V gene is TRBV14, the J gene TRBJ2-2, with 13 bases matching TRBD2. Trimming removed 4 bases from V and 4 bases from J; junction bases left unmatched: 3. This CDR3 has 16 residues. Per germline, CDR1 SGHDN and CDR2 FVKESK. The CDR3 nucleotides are TGTGCCAGCAGCCCAACTAGCGGGGGGGCCACCGGGGAGCTGTTTTTT. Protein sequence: CASSPTSGGATGELFF.

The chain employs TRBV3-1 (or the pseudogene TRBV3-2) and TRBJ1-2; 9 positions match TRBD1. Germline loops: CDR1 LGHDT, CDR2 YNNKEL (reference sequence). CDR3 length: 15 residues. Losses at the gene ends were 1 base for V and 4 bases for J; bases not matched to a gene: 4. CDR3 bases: TGTGCCAGCAGCCAAGCCTCGGGACAGGGCTATGGCTACACCTTC. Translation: CASSQASGQGYGYTF.

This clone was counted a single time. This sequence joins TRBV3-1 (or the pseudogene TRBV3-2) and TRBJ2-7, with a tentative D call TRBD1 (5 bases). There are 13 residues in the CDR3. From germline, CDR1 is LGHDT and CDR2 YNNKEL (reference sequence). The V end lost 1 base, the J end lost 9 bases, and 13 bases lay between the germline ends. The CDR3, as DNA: TGTGCCAGCAGCCAAGGGACACTTGATCGGCAGTACTTC. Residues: CASSQGTLDRQYF.

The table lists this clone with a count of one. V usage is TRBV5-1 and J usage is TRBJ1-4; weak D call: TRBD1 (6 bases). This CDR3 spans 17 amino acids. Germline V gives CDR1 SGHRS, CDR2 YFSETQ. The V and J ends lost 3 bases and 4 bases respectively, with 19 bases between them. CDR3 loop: CASSSRDTQGVNEKLFF. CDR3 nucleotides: TGCGCCAGCAGCTCCCGGGACACTCAAGGGGTTAATGAAAAACTGTTTTTT.

The CDR3 is CAISEFLDGVDYGYTF. CDR3 bases: TGTGCCATCAGTGAGTTCCTGGATGGAGTGGACTATGGCTACACCTTC. This chain connects TRBV10-3 to TRBJ1-2; D unresolved. Trimming took 1 base from V and 3 from J, leaving 15 bases between them. CDR1 and CDR2 from the germline V gene are ENHRY and SYGVKD. This CDR3 has 16 amino acids.

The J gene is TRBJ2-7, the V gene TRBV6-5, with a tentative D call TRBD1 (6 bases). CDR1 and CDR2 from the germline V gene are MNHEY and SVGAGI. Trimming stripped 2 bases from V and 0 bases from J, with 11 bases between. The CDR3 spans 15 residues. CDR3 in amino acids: CASSYGAQGSYEQYF. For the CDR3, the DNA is TGTGCCAGCAGTTACGGGGCACAGGGCTCCTACGAGCAGTACTTC.

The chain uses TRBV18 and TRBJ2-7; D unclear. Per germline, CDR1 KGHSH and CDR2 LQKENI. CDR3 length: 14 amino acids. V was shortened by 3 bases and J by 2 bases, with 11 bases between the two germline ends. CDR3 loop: CASSPQKTTYEQYF. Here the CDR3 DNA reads TGTGCCAGCTCACCGCAGAAAACTACCTACGAGCAGTACTTC.

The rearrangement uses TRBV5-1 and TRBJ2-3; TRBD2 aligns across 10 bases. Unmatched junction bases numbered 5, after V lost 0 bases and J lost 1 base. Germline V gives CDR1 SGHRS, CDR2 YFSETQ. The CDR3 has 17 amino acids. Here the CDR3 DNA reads TGCGCCAGCAGCTTGGGGGGGACTAGCGTCGGCACAGATACGCAGTATTTT. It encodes CASSLGGTSVGTDTQYF.

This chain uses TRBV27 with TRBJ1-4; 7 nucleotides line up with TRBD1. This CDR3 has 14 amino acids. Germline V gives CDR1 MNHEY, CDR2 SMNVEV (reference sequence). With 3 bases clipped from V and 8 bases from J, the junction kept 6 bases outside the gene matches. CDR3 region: CASSFEGATEKLFF. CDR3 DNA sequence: TGTGCCAGCAGTTTTGAGGGGGCGACGGAAAAACTGTTTTTT.

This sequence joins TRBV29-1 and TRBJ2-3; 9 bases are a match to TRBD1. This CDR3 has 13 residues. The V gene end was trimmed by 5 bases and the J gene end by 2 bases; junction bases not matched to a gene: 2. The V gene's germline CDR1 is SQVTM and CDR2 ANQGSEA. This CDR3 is CSVTGGATDTQYF. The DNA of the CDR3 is TGCAGCGTTACAGGGGGCGCCACAGATACGCAGTATTTT.

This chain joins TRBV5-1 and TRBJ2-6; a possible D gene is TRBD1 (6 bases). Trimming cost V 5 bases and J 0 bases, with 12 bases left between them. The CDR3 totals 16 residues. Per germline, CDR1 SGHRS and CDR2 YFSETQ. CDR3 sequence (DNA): TGCGCCAGCAGAGAAACAGGGAACTCTGGGGCCAACGTCCTGACTTTC. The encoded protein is CASRETGNSGANVLTF.

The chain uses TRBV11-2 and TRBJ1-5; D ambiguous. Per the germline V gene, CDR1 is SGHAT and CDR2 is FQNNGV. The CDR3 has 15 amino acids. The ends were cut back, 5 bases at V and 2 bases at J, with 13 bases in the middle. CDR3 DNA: TGTGCCAGCAGCCCGGCGGGAAGGGGCAATCAGCCCCAGCATTTT. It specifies CASSPAGRGNQPQHF.